This TCR beta chain was identified in a study of blood T cell repertoires in COVID-19. Across the whole study: Samples representing acute and convalescent COVID-19 were sourced from the United States, Italy and Spain. From T cells, B-cell-depleted T cells, or PBMCs came the material, which was cDNA or gDNA.

CDR1 is MDHEN, CDR2 SYDVKM, per germline. Germline trimming cut 2 bases from V and 6 bases from J; bases unmatched to any gene: 8. The CDR3 is 15 residues long. Original analysis: For nucleated cells, counts were estimated from reference gene primer amplification. Generated by immunoSEQ multiplex PCR, the TCRdb table keeps only in-frame clones and is missing some. Clonal size and the V and J genes are those of that table, whereas D and trimming came from the DNA. The top ten clones hold 1.6% of a sample with more than 140,000 clones, around four fifths of them seen once. This TCR was recovered from a human donor in a cohort sampled during active COVID-19. Input material: peripheral blood. V gene TRBV28 combines with J gene TRBJ2-3, with 7 bases fitting TRBD2. In DNA, the CDR3 is TGTGCCAGCAGTTTAGTCCGGACTAGTTTTGATACGCAGTATTTT. It encodes CASSLVRTSFDTQYF.